The 20 T cell receptor beta chains listed next were all sequenced from one sample in a study of T cell changes during pregnancy in multiple sclerosis. Libraries were prepared by immunoSEQ multiplex PCR; TCRdb keeps only in-frame clonotypes and omits some of them. The profile shows about 17,000 clones, approximately 88% of them singletons. The starting material was CD8+ T cells from peripheral blood mononuclear cells, obtained after pregnancy. Source of these receptors: a female donor in good health, enrolled as a control in a pregnancy study.

A few counts support this clone. The chain carries TRBV7-9 and TRBJ1-1, with unresolved D. This CDR3 region has 15 residues. V lost 1 base, J lost 1 base, and 10 bases lay in between. CDR1 and CDR2 (germline): SEHNR, FQNEAQ (reference sequence). As DNA, the CDR3 is TGTGCCAGCAGCTTAGTATCTGGCGGGAACACTGAAGCTTTCTTT. The encoded protein is CASSLVSGGNTEAFF. The whole variable domain, remainder taken from reference TRBV7-9 and TRBJ1-1, is DTGVSQNPRHKITKRGQNVTFRCDPISEHNRLYWYRQTLGQGPEFLTYFQNEAQLEKSRLLSDRFSAERPKGSFSTLEIQRTEQGDSAMYLCASSLVSGGNTEAFFGQGTRLTVV.

The genes are TRBV28 and TRBJ2-2; 7 bases agree with TRBD1. V shed 8 bases and J 6 bases; nucleotides not matched to a gene: 9. Looked up from germline, CDR1 is MDHEN and CDR2 is SYDVKM. The CDR3 spans 14 residues. CDR3 sequence (DNA): TGTGCCAGCTCCGCTAGGGGGCTCCCCGGGGAGCTGTTTTTT. The encoded protein is CASSARGLPGELFF.

V gene TRBV9 combines with J gene TRBJ1-2; TRBD1 might be the D (5 bases). The germline CDR1 and CDR2 sequences are SGDLS and YYNGEE. Trimming took 3 bases from V and 8 from J, leaving 11 bases between them. The CDR3 is 12 residues long. CDR3 nucleotide sequence: TGTGCCAGCAGCGATCAGGGTTGGGGCTACACCTTC. It specifies CASSDQGWGYTF.

In its sample, this clone was seen once. V is TRBV5-8 and J is TRBJ1-5, with D perhaps TRBD1 (5 bases). Germline V gives CDR1 SGHTS, CDR2 YDEGEE. Trimming shortened V by 2 bases and J by 0 bases, and 6 bases separated the two germline ends. The CDR3 consists of 14 residues. CDR3 DNA sequence: TGTGCCAGCAGCTTCGGGGGTAGCAATCAGCCCCAGCATTTT. Its protein product is CASSFGGSNQPQHF.

The rearrangement links TRBV6-4 to TRBJ2-3, with D tentatively TRBD2 (6 bases). Germline V gene sequence: CDR1 MRHNA, CDR2 SNTAGT. This CDR3 has 13 residues. The ends were cut back, 3 bases at V and 6 bases at J, with 10 bases in the middle. DNA of the CDR3: TGTGCCAGCAGTGAAAGGGAGGCTGATACGCAGTATTTT. This gives the protein CASSEREADTQYF.

This sequence joins TRBV5-4 and TRBJ1-1; TRBD1 matches at 8 bases. J lost 7 bases, V lost 1 base, and 0 bases had no gene match. Germline loops: CDR1 SGHNT, CDR2 YYREEE (reference sequence). The CDR3 has 12 amino acids. The CDR3 nucleotides are TGTGCCAGCAGCTTGACAGGGGGTGAAGCTTTCTTT. Translated: CASSLTGGEAFF.

This chain links TRBV5-3 with TRBJ1-1; TRBD1 is a possible D gene (6 bases). TRBV5-3 falls under the ORF class, with uncertain function. V was trimmed by 8 bases and J by 4 bases, leaving 12 bases between them. The CDR3 runs to 12 residues. CDR3 in DNA: TGTGCCAGTCCGAGGGGGGGCACTGAAGCTTTCTTT. It specifies CASPRGGTEAFF.

The chain employs TRBV19 and TRBJ2-2; 7 nucleotides align to TRBD1. Germline V CDR1 and CDR2: LNHDA, SQIVND (reference sequence). Trimming took 5 bases from V and 4 from J; bases not matched to a gene: 10. This CDR3 has 16 amino acids. CDR3 protein: CASSSPGTVVTGELFF. CDR3 sequence (DNA): TGTGCCAGTAGTTCCCCCGGGACAGTCGTCACCGGGGAGCTGTTTTTT.

V is TRBV7-8 and J is TRBJ1-5; D is unclear. The CDR3 has 15 residues. Germline CDR1 reads SGHVS; CDR2 reads FQNEAQ. Trimming cost V 4 bases and J 11 bases, with 21 bases left between them. The CDR3 is CASSSGESLRMAQHF. In DNA, the CDR3 is TGTGCCAGCAGCTCGGGAGAGAGCCTCCGCATGGCCCAGCATTTT.

The V gene is TRBV27, the J gene TRBJ1-1; 8 positions match TRBD1. Germline V gives CDR1 MNHEY, CDR2 SMNVEV (reference sequence). This CDR3 is built from 14 residues. Trimming at V came to 8 bases and at J to 4 bases, leaving 9 bases not matched to a gene. As DNA, the CDR3 is TGTGCCAGCGGTCCCAGGGGGCTTGGCACTGAAGCTTTCTTT. It translates to CASGPRGLGTEAFF.

The chain couples TRBV27 to TRBJ1-2, with 7 bases lining up with TRBD1. The CDR3 runs to 14 residues. CDR1 and CDR2 from the germline V gene are MNHEY and SMNVEV (reference sequence). V shed 3 bases, J shed 4 bases, and the junction held 5 bases outside the gene matches. CDR3 bases: TGTGCCAGCAGTTTTAGGGGGCTAGGCTATGGCTACACCTTC. Its translation: CASSFRGLGYGYTF.

The chain has TRBV27 and TRBJ1-1; no clear D. Between the trimmed V and J ends, which lost 0 bases and 10 bases, there was a span of 12 bases. The CDR3 extends over 13 amino acids. CDR1 is MNHEY and CDR2 is SMNVEV in the germline V gene (reference sequence). The CDR3 loop is CASSLSATRGAFF. The CDR3 nucleotides are TGTGCCAGCAGTTTATCAGCCACTCGGGGAGCTTTCTTT.

This clone appeared a few times. The chain carries TRBV19 and TRBJ2-2; possibly TRBD2 for D (5 bases). Per the germline V gene, CDR1 is LNHDA and CDR2 is SQIVND (reference sequence). There are 15 residues in the CDR3. V was clipped by 8 bases and J by 3 bases, with 16 bases between them. The CDR3 DNA reads TGTGCCAGTCGGCTGCCCGAGGGCGACACCGGGGAGCTGTTTTTT. Residues: CASRLPEGDTGELFF.

The chain joins TRBV19 to TRBJ1-2; 7 bases line up with TRBD1. Trimming at V came to 3 bases and at J to 4 bases, leaving 5 bases not matched to a gene. CDR3 length equals 14 residues. Germline assignment: CDR1 LNHDA and CDR2 SQIVND (reference sequence). The CDR3, as DNA: TGTGCCAGTAGTATTGTGGGACAGCTCTATGGCTACACCTTC. This codes for CASSIVGQLYGYTF.

The chain combines TRBV27 with TRBJ2-2; maybe TRBD1 (6 bases). V was clipped by 4 bases and J by 4 bases, with 13 bases between them. CDR1 is MNHEY, CDR2 SMNVEV, per germline (reference sequence). This CDR3 has 15 amino acids. The CDR3 here is CASSYTGLGTGELFF. In DNA, the CDR3 is TGTGCCAGCAGTTATACAGGGTTGGGCACCGGGGAGCTGTTTTTT.

Here the CDR3 DNA reads TGTGCCAGCAGCCCTCACCAAGACTGGAGCTCCTACAATGAGCAGTTCTTC. Protein product: CASSPHQDWSSYNEQFF. V and J are TRBV7-9 and TRBJ2-1; D not resolved. V was shortened by 5 bases and J by 0 bases, with 17 bases between the two germline ends. The CDR3 is 17 amino acids. Looked up from germline, CDR1 is SEHNR and CDR2 is FQNEAQ (reference sequence).

This chain uses TRBV6-1 with TRBJ2-3; D gene unclear. The CDR3 length is 12 residues. The V and J ends lost 3 bases and 5 bases respectively, with 6 bases between them. Germline CDR1 is MNHNS and CDR2 is SASEGT. The CDR3 DNA follows: TGTGCCAGCAGTGAGATGAGAGATACGCAGTATTTT. Its protein is CASSEMRDTQYF.

V gene TRBV27 combines with J gene TRBJ1-2; weak D call: TRBD1 (5 bases). The CDR3 spans 13 residues. Trimming shortened V by 2 bases and J by 4 bases, and 8 bases separated the two germline ends. Germline CDR1 is MNHEY and CDR2 is SMNVEV (reference sequence). The CDR3 DNA reads TGTGCCAGCAGTTTACAGGGTTCCTATGGCTACACCTTC. Protein product: CASSLQGSYGYTF.

Only one count was recorded for this clone. The V and J genes are TRBV19 and TRBJ2-7; 8 nucleotides line up with TRBD1. The trim removed 8 bases at V and 3 bases at J, leaving 3 bases unmatched. Germline V lookup: CDR1 LNHDA, CDR2 SQIVND (reference sequence). This CDR3 is built from 12 residues. This CDR3 reads CASGQGFYEQYF. The CDR3 coding sequence is TGTGCCAGTGGACAGGGTTTCTACGAGCAGTACTTC.

The chain has TRBV19 and TRBJ1-2; maybe TRBD1 (6 bases). The CDR3 runs 13 residues. Germline V CDR1 and CDR2: LNHDA, SQIVND (reference sequence). V gave up 4 bases and J gave up 2 bases, with 8 bases separating them. CDR3 bases: TGTGCCAGTAGTAAGGGGGGGAACTATGGCTACACCTTC. Its translation: CASSKGGNYGYTF.